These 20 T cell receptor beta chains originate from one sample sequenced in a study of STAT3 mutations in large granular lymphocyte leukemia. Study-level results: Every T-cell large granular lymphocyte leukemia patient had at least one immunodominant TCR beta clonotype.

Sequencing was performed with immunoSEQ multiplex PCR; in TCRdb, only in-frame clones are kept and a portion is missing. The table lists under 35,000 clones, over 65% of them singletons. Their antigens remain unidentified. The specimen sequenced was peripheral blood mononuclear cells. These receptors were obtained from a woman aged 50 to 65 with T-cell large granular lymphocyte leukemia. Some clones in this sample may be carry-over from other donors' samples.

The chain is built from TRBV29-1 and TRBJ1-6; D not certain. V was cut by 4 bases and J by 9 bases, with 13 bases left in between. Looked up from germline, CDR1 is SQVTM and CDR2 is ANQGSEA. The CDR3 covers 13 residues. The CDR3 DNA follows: TGCAGCGTTGCGGAGACAATGGGTTCACCCCTCCACTTT. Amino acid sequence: CSVAETMGSPLHF. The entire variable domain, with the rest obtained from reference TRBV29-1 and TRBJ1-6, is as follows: SAVISQKPSRDICQRGTSLTIQCQVDSQVTMMFWYRQQPGQSLTLIATANQGSEATYESGFVIDKFPISRPNLTFSTLTVSNMSPEDSSIYLCSVAETMGSPLHFGNGTRLTVT.

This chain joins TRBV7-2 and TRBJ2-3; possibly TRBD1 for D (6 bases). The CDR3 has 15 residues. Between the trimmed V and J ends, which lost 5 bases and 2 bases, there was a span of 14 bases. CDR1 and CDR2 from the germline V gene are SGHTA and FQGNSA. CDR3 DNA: TGTGCCAGCAGCCAACAGGGTCTGGCCACAGATACGCAGTATTTT. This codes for CASSQQGLATDTQYF.

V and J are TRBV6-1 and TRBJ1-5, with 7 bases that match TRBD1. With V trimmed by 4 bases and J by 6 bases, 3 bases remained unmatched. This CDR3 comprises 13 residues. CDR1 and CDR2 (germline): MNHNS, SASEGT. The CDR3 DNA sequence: TGTGCCAGCAGTGGGACAGGTCCTCAGCCCCAGCATTTT. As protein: CASSGTGPQPQHF.

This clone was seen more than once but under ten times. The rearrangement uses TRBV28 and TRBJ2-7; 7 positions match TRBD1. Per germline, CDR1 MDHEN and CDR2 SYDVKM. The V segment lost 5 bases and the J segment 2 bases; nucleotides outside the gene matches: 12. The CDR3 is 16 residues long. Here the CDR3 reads CASSPALQGIPYEQYF. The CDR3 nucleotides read TGTGCCAGCAGTCCAGCTCTACAGGGGATCCCCTACGAGCAGTACTTC.

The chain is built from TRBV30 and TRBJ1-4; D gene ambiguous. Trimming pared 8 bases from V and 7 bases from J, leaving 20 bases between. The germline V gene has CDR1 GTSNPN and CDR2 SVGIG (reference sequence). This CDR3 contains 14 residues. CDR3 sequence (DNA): TGTGCCGCACCTAAGGAGACATCTCCTGAAAAACTGTTTTTT. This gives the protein CAAPKETSPEKLFF.

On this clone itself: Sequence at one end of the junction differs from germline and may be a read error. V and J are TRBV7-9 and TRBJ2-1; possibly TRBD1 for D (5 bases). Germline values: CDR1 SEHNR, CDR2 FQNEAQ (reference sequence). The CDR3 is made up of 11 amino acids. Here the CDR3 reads CASSLTPKGLF. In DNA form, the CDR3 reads TGTGCCAGCAGCTTAACGCCTAAGGGGCTCTTC. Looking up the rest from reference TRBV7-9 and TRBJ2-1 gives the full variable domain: DTGVSQNPRHKITKRGQNVTFRCDPISEHNRLYWYRQTLGQGPEFLTYFQNEAQLEKSRLLSDRFSAERPKGSFSTLEIQRTEQGDSAMYLCASSLTPKGLFGPGTRLTVL.

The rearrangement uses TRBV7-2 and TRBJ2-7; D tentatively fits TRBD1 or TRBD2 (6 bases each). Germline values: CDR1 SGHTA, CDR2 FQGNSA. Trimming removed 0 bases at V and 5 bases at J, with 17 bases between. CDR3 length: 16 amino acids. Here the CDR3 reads CASSLALGGARDEQYF. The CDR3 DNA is TGTGCCAGCAGCTTAGCGTTGGGGGGCGCGCGGGACGAGCAGTACTTC.

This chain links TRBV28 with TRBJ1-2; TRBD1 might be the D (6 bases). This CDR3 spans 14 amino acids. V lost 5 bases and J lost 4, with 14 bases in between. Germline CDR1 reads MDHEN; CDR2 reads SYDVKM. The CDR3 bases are TGTGCCAGCAGTCCGGGGGGGCGCGCCTATGGCTACACCTTC. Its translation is CASSPGGRAYGYTF.

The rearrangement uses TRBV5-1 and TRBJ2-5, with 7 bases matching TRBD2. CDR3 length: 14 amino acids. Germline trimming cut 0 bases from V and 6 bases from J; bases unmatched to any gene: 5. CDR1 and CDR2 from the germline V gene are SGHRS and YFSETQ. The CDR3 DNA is TGCGCCAGCAGCTTGGAGGGAGGGATGAAGACCCAGTACTTC. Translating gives CASSLEGGMKTQYF.

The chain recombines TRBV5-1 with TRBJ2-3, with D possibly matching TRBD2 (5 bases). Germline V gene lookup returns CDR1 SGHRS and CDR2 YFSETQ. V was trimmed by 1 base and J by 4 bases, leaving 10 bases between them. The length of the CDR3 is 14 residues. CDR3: CASSLRTDSDTQYF. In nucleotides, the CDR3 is TGCGCCAGCAGCTTGAGGACGGACTCAGATACGCAGTATTTT.

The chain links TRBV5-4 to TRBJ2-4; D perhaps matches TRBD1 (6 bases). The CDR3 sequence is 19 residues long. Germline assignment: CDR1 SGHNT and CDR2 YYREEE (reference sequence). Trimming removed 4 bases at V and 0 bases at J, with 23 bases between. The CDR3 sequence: CASSGPGQRGSLAKNIQYF. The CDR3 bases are TGTGCCAGCAGCGGACCGGGACAAAGGGGGTCCCTAGCCAAAAACATTCAGTACTTC.

The CDR3: CASSRRSMETQYF. The CDR3 DNA sequence: TGTGCCAGCTCTAGAAGGAGTATGGAGACCCAGTACTTC. The chain joins TRBV27 to TRBJ2-5; unclear D gene. This CDR3 is built from 13 residues. V gave up 8 bases and J gave up 5 bases, with 15 bases separating them. Germline CDR1 is MNHEY and CDR2 is SMNVEV (reference sequence).

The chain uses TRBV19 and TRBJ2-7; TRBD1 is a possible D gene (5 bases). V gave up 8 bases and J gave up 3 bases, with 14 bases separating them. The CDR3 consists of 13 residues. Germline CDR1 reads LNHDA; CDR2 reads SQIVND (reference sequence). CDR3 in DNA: TGTGCCAGTCCTTGGGGCCCAATCTACGAGCAGTACTTC. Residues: CASPWGPIYEQYF. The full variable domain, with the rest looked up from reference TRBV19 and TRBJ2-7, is DGGITQSPKYLFRKEGQNVTLSCEQNLNHDAMYWYRQDPGQGLRLIYYSQIVNDFQKGDIAEGYSVSREKKESFPLTVTSAQKNPTAFYLCASPWGPIYEQYFGPGTRLTVT.

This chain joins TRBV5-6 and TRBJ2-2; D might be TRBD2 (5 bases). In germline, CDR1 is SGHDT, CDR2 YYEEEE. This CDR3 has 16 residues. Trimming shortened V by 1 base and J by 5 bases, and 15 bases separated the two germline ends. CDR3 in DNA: TGTGCCAGCAGCTTGTGCTTCGGGGTAAGGACCGGGGAGCTGTTTTTT. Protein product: CASSLCFGVRTGELFF.

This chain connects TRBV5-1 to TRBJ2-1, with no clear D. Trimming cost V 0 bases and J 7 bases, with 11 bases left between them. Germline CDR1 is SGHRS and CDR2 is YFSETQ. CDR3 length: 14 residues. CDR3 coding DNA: TGCGCCAGCAGCTTGGTAATAGGTGTGAATGAGCAGTTCTTC. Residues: CASSLVIGVNEQFF.

This CDR3 is CASRSRNEQFF. The CDR3 nucleotides are TGTGCCAGCCGGTCAAGGAATGAGCAGTTCTTC. This chain uses TRBV6-5 with TRBJ2-1; D remains unclear. The CDR3 has 11 residues. Germline CDR1 is MNHEY and CDR2 is SVGAGI. The ends were cut back, 8 bases at V and 7 bases at J, with 9 bases in the middle.

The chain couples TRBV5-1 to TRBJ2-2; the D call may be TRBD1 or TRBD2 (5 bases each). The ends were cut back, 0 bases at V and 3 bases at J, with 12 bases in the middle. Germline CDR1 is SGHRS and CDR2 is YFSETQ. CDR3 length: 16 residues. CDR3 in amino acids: CASSLVAGTYTGELFF. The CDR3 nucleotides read TGCGCCAGCAGCTTGGTGGCAGGGACCTACACCGGGGAGCTGTTTTTT.

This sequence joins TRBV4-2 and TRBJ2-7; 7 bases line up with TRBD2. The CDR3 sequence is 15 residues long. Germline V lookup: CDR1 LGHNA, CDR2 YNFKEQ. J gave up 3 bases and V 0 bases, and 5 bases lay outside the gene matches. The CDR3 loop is CASSQDVPSGYEQYF. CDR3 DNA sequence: TGTGCCAGCAGCCAAGATGTCCCTAGCGGCTACGAGCAGTACTTC.

CDR3 amino acids: CASSLPASGNTIYF. Written as DNA, the CDR3 is TGTGCCAGCAGTCTTCCAGCCTCTGGAAACACCATATATTTT. The chain is built from TRBV28 and TRBJ1-3; D unresolved. In germline, CDR1 is MDHEN, CDR2 SYDVKM. The CDR3 totals 14 residues. V dropped 5 bases and J dropped 0 bases, with 8 bases sitting between them.

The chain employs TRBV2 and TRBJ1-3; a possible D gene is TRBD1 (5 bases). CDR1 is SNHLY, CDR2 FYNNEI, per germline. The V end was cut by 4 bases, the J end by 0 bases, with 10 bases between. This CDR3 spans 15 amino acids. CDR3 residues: CASSAQGLSGNTIYF. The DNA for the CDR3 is TGTGCCAGCAGTGCTCAGGGACTCTCTGGAAACACCATATATTTT.